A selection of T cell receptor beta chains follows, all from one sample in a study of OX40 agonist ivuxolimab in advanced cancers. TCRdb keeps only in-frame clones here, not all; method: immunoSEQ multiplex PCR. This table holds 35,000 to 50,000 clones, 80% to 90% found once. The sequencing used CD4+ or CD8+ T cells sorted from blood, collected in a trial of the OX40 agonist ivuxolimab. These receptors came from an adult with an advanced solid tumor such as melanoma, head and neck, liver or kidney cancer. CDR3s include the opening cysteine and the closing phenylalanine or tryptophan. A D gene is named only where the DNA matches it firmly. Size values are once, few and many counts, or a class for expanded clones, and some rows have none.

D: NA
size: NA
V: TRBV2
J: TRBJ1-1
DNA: TGTGCCAGCAGTGAAGAGGGTGGCGGCACTGAAGCTTTCTTT
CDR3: CASSEEGGGTEAFF

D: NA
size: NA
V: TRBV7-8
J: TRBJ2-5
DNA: TGTGCCAGCAGCTTCTTAACTATTAGGGAAGAGACCCAGTACTTC
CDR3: CASSFLTIREETQYF

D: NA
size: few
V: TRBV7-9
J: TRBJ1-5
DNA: TGTGCCAGCAGCTTAGGGGGGGATCAGCCCCAGCATTTT
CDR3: CASSLGGDQPQHF

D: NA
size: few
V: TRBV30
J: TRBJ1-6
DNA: TGTGCCTGGAGTGTAGGGACCGATAATTCACCCCTCCACTTT
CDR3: CAWSVGTDNSPLHF

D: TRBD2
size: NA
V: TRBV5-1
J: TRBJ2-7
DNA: TGCGCCAGCAGCTCACTAGCGGGAGCTTCCCACGAGCAGTACTTC
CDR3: CASSSLAGASHEQYF

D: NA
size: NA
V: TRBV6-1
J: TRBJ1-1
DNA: TGTGCCAGCAGTACCAGCCCCGGGGACACTGAAGCTTTCTTT
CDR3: CASSTSPGDTEAFF

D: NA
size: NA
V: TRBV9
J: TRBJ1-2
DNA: TGTGCCAGCAGCGTAGGGGTCCTCTATGGCTACACCTTC
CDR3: CASSVGVLYGYTF

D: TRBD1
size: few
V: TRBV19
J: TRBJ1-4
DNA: TGTGCCAGTAGTAGACAGGGGCCGCCTTGGGATGAAAAACTGTTTTTT
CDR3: CASSRQGPPWDEKLFF

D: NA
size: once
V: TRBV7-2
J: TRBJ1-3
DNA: TGTGCCAGCAGCTTAAGGGGGGGCTGTGGAAACACCATATATTTT
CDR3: CASSLRGGCGNTIYF

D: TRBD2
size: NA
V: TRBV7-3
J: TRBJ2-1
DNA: TGTGCCAGCAGCCCCCAGCGGGAGGGCGATGAGCAGTTCTTC
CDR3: CASSPQREGDEQFF

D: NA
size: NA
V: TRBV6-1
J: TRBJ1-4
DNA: TGTGCCAGCAGCAGGGGATACGGAGAAAAACTGTTTTTT
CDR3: CASSRGYGEKLFF

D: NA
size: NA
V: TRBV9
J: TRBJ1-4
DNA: TGTGCCAGCAGCCGCCGGGACAATACCAATGAAAAACTGTTTTTT
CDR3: CASSRRDNTNEKLFF

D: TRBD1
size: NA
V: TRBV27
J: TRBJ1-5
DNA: TGTGCCAGCAGTTTCAGCCCAGGGACAGGGGGCGGTCAGCCCCAGCATTTT
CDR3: CASSFSPGTGGGQPQHF

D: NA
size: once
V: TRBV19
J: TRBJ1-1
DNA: TGTGCCAGTAGTATAAGCCAATACACTGAAGCTTTCTTT
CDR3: CASSISQYTEAFF

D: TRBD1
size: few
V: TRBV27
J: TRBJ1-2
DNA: TGTGCCAGCAGTCCGACAGGGGGTGGCTACACCTTC
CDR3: CASSPTGGGYTF

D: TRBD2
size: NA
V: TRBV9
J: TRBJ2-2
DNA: TGTGCCAGCAGCCCCCGGGACTACATTCCCGGGGAGCTGTTTTTT
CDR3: CASSPRDYIPGELFF

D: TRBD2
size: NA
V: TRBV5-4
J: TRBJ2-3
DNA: TGTGCCAGCAGCTTGTTTGGCGGGACTAGCGGGGATACGCAGTATTTT
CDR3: CASSLFGGTSGDTQYF

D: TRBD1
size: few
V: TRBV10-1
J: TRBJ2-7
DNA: TGCGCCAGCAGTTTCAGGGGGACCTTATACGAGCAGTACTTC
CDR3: CASSFRGTLYEQYF

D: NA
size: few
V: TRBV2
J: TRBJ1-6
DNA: TGTGCCAGCCGGAACCGGGAATCACCCCTCCACTTT
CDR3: CASRNRESPLHF

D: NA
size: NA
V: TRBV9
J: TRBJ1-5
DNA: TGTGCCAGCAGCGTAGGTGGGGAGTGGGGACAGCCCCAGCATTTT
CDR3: CASSVGGEWGQPQHF

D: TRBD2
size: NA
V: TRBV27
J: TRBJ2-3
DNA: TGTGCCAGCTCCTTAACTAGCGGGAGGCCCTCAGATACGCAGTATTTT
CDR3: CASSLTSGRPSDTQYF

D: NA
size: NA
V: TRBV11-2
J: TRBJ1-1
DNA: TGTGCCAGCAGCCTACGACCCGACAGGACCATGAACACTGAAGCTTTCTTT
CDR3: CASSLRPDRTMNTEAFF

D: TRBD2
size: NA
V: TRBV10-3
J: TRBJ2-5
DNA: TGTGCCATCAGTGAGACTAGCGGCCAAGAGACCCAGTACTTC
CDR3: CAISETSGQETQYF

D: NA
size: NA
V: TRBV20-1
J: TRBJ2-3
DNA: TGCAGTGCGAGACGCACAGATACGCAGTATTTT
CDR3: CSARRTDTQYF

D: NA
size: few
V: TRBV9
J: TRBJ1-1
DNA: TGTGCCAGCAGAAGGGGTGGAATGAACACTGAAGCTTTCTTT
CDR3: CASRRGGMNTEAFF

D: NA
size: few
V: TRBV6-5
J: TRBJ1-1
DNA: TGTGCCAGCACCCCCCTGGGCTCCCTGAACACTGAAGCTTTCTTT
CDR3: CASTPLGSLNTEAFF

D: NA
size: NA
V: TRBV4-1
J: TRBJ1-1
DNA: TGCGCCAGCAGCCAAACTCCACGCGGACAGAAAAACACTGAAGCTTTCTTT
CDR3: CASSQTPRGQKNTEAFF

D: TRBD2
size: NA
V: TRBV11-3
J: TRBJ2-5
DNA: TGTGCCAGCAGCCCAGGCGGGGGCCAAGAGACCCAGTACTTC
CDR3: CASSPGGGQETQYF

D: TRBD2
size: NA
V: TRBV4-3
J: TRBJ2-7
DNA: TGCGCCAGCAGCCAAGGGTTAGGCGGGACTAGCGGGAGAAGATACGAGCAGTACTTC
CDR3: CASSQGLGGTSGRRYEQYF

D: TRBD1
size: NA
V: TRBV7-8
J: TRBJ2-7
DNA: TGTGCCAGCAGCTCGCGGGCCCCCGGGACAGGGCTCGAGCAGTACTTC
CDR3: CASSSRAPGTGLEQYF

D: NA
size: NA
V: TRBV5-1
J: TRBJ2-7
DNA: TGCGCCAGCAGCTTGGGGCAGGTTTCCTACGAGCAGTACTTC
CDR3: CASSLGQVSYEQYF

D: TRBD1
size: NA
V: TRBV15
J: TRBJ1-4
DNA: TGTGCCACTACCTCGGGACAGTCCTATGAAAAACTGTTTTTT
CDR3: CATTSGQSYEKLFF

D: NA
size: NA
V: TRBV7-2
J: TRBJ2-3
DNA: TGTGCCAGCAGGGGGGACCAGGGTTTAGATACGCAGTATTTT
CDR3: CASRGDQGLDTQYF

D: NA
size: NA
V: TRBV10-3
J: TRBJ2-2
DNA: TGTGCCATCAGTGAAGGGACGGACAACACCGGGGAGCTGTTTTTT
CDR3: CAISEGTDNTGELFF

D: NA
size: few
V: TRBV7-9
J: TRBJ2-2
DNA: TGTGCCAGCAGGGTAATGGACGGAAACACCGGGGAGCTGTTTTTT
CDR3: CASRVMDGNTGELFF

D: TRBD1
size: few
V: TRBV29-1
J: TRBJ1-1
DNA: TGCAGCGCCCCCGGACAGGGCCTAGGAGCTTTCTTT
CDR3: CSAPGQGLGAFF

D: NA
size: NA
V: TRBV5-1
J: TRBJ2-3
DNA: TGCGCCAGCAGCTTGGGAGCGGGTGCCTCCACAGATACGCAGTATTTT
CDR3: CASSLGAGASTDTQYF

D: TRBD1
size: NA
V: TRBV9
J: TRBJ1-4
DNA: TGTGCCAGCAGCCCCGGGACAGGGGAGACGCAAAAACTGTTTTTT
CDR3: CASSPGTGETQKLFF

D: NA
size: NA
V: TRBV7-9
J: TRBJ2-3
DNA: TGTGCCAGCAGCTTAGGGGTACAGGGCGGGAGCGTGACAGATACGCAGTATTTT
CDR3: CASSLGVQGGSVTDTQYF

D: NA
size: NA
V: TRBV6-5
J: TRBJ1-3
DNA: TGTGCCAGCATTACATTCCCCGTCTCTGGAAACACCATATATTTT
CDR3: CASITFPVSGNTIYF

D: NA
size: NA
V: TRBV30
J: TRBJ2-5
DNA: TGTGCCTGGAGTGGGGGGGAGACCCAGTACTTC
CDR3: CAWSGGETQYF

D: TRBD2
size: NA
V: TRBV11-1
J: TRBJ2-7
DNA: TGTGCCAGCAGACGGGAGGGAGGCTACGAGCAGTACTTC
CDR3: CASRREGGYEQYF

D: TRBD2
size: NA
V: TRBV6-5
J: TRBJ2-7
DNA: TGTGCCAGCAGTTACTCGTTTGGGACTAGCGACTACGAGCAGTACTTC
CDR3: CASSYSFGTSDYEQYF

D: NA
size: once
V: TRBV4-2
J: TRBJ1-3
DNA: TGTGCCAGCAGCCAAGATAGAGGGGGGGGAAACACCATATATTTT
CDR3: CASSQDRGGGNTIYF

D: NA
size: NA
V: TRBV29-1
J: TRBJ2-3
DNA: TGCACCTACTGGGGCCCAGATACGCAGTATTTT
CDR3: CTYWGPDTQYF

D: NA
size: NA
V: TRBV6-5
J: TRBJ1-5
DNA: TGTGCCAGCAGTTACTCGCAAAGGTATCAGCCCCAGCATTTT
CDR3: CASSYSQRYQPQHF

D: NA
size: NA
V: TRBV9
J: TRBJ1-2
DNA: TGTGCCAGCAGCGTAGGGGAGGGGCGAGGAGGCTACACCTTC
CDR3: CASSVGEGRGGYTF

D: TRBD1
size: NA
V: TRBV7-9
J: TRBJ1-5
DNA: TGTGCCAGCAGCTCGACAGGGGCGGTTCAGCCCCAGCATTTT
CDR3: CASSSTGAVQPQHF

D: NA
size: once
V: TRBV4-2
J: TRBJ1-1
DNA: TGTGCCAGCAGCCAAGAGAGGCGGGGCGCGTGGTCTGAAGCTTTCTTT
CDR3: CASSQERRGAWSEAFF